A single sample gave rise to the 19 T cell receptor beta chains below, sequenced in a study of cytomegalovirus exposure and HLA in healthy donors. Measured with immunoSEQ multiplex PCR; TCRdb has only the in-frame clones, and not every one. The data hold 200,000 or so clones, with about 90% observed a single time. Sequencing input: PBMCs. The receptors originated from a woman between 18 and 29 years old in good health and CMV-seronegative.

The chain employs TRBV10-3 and TRBJ2-5, with 7 bases matching TRBD1. The CDR3 consists of 13 residues. CDR1 and CDR2 (germline): ENHRY, SYGVKD. With 7 bases clipped from V and 1 base from J, the junction kept 3 bases outside the gene matches. CDR3 in amino acids: CAITRDSQETQYF. The CDR3 DNA reads as TGTGCCATCACCCGGGACAGCCAAGAGACCCAGTACTTC.

Only one count was recorded for this clone. The chain joins TRBV19 to TRBJ2-3; 8 bases align to TRBD1. The CDR3 has 14 amino acids. V shed 3 bases, J shed 6 bases, and the junction held 5 bases outside the gene matches. Germline V gene lookup returns CDR1 LNHDA and CDR2 SQIVND (reference sequence). The CDR3 here is CASSMSQGADTQYF. Here the CDR3 DNA reads TGTGCCAGTAGTATGTCCCAGGGGGCGGATACGCAGTATTTT.

V is TRBV27 and J is TRBJ2-7; 11 bases align to TRBD1. CDR3 length: 15 amino acids. Per germline, CDR1 MNHEY and CDR2 SMNVEV (reference sequence). With 3 bases clipped from V and 4 bases from J, the junction kept 5 bases outside the gene matches. CDR3 residues: CASSFGGQGGYEQYF. CDR3 sequence (DNA): TGTGCCAGCAGTTTTGGGGGACAGGGGGGATACGAGCAGTACTTC.

This clone was seen once. The J gene is TRBJ2-7, the V gene TRBV11-2, with a weak D call TRBD1 (5 bases). Trimming took 1 base from V and 3 from J, leaving 10 bases between them. The CDR3 sequence is 14 residues long. Germline CDR1 and CDR2: SGHAT and FQNNGV. This CDR3 reads CASSLGTHNYEQYF. The DNA of the CDR3 is TGTGCCAGCAGCTTAGGGACACATAACTACGAGCAGTACTTC.

The chain employs TRBV13 and TRBJ2-1, with D perhaps TRBD2 (5 bases). V lost 0 bases and J lost 12, with 15 bases in between. The CDR3 totals 14 residues. CDR1 and CDR2 from the germline V gene are PRHDT and FYEKMQ (reference sequence). CDR3 sequence: CASSLGLGGLTQFF. CDR3 DNA sequence: TGTGCCAGCAGCTTAGGTTTAGGCGGACTTACGCAGTTCTTC.

The V gene is TRBV7-2, the J gene TRBJ2-5; D not certain. Looked up from germline, CDR1 is SGHTA and CDR2 is FQGNSA. The CDR3 is 14 amino acids. V was pared by 2 bases and J by 2 bases, with 9 bases between. The CDR3 bases are TGTGCCAGCAGCTTAATGGCCGGGCAAGAGACCCAGTACTTC. Its protein is CASSLMAGQETQYF.

The genes are TRBV6-1 and TRBJ2-2, with D possibly TRBD2 on 5 matching bases. V was pared by 4 bases and J by 5 bases, with 11 bases between. The CDR3 has 14 amino acids. The germline gives CDR1 MNHNS, CDR2 SASEGT. The CDR3 DNA reads TGTGCCAGCAGTGCCGGGGAGAGGACCGGGGAGCTGTTTTTT. Translating gives CASSAGERTGELFF.

The gene calls are TRBV7-9 and TRBJ2-7, with a possible D match to TRBD1 (6 bases). The CDR3 consists of 14 residues. Trimming cost V 6 bases and J 8 bases, with 20 bases left between them. CDR1 is SEHNR, CDR2 FQNEAQ, per germline (reference sequence). CDR3 sequence: CASSPENQQGKQYF. The CDR3 region has the DNA TGTGCCAGCAGTCCCGAGAACCAACAGGGTAAGCAGTACTTC.

About this clone itself: A junction boundary mismatches the germline segment, possibly from a read error. This rearrangement joins TRBV7-9 to TRBJ2-1, with a weak D call TRBD1 (6 bases). This CDR3 is built from 12 residues. Germline CDR1 is SEHNR and CDR2 is FQNEAQ (reference sequence). The CDR3 region has the DNA TGCGCTGGGGGCCAGACTTACAATGAGCAGTTCTTC. Its translation is CAGGQTYNEQFF.

This clone showed up just once. The V and J genes are TRBV4-1 and TRBJ2-3; 7 bases are a match to TRBD2. J lost 7 bases, V lost 1 base, and 5 bases had no gene match. The CDR3 has 14 residues. Germline V CDR1 and CDR2: MGHRA, YSYEKL. The CDR3 is CASSQGREGHTQYF. CDR3 DNA: TGCGCCAGCAGCCAAGGGAGGGAGGGCCATACGCAGTATTTT.

The J gene is TRBJ2-7, the V gene TRBV28; 11 positions match TRBD2. The CDR3 loop spans 14 amino acids. After removal of 6 bases from V and 5 bases from J, the junction contained 6 bases not matched to a gene. Germline V gene sequence: CDR1 MDHEN, CDR2 SYDVKM. The CDR3 loop is CASRLAGENNEQYF. DNA of the CDR3: TGTGCCAGCAGACTAGCGGGAGAAAACAACGAGCAGTACTTC.

The chain is built from TRBV5-1 and TRBJ1-2; 8 bases agree with TRBD1. J lost 6 bases, V lost 2 bases, and 3 bases had no gene match. CDR3 length: 13 amino acids. Germline CDR1 SGHRS, CDR2 YFSETQ. CDR3: CASSLQGDDGYTF. Here the CDR3 DNA reads TGCGCCAGCAGCTTACAGGGGGACGATGGCTACACCTTC. Based on the CDR3 plus reference TRBV5-1 and TRBJ1-2, the full variable domain is KAGVTQTPRYLIKTRGQQVTLSCSPISGHRSVSWYQQTPGQGLQFLFEYFSETQRNKGNFPGRFSGRQFSNSRSEMNVSTLELGDSALYLCASSLQGDDGYTFGSGTRLTVV.

V usage is TRBV5-6 and J usage is TRBJ1-1; TRBD1 matches 11 bases. The length of the CDR3 is 17 residues. Trimming removed 2 bases from V and 0 bases from J; junction bases left unmatched: 6. Germline lookup yields CDR1 SGHDT and CDR2 YYEEEE. The CDR3 DNA reads TGTGCCAGCAGCTTTCGGACAGGGGGCGCTTTGAACACTGAAGCTTTCTTT. This gives the protein CASSFRTGGALNTEAFF.

The chain joins TRBV13 to TRBJ1-2, with D unresolved. There are 11 residues in the CDR3. V lost 5 bases to trimming and J lost 8 bases, with 9 bases between them. CDR1 is PRHDT and CDR2 is FYEKMQ in the germline V gene (reference sequence). The CDR3 is CASSRRGGYTF. The CDR3 nucleotides read TGTGCCAGCAGCCGACGAGGGGGCTACACCTTC.

The rearrangement uses TRBV7-6 and TRBJ2-1, with D possibly being TRBD2 (5 bases). The CDR3 spans 14 residues. Germline CDR1 reads SGHVS; CDR2 reads FNYEAQ. V shed 3 bases and J shed 4 bases, with 10 bases lying between them. The CDR3 region is CASSFGDWYNEQFF. The CDR3 DNA follows: TGTGCCAGCAGCTTCGGGGATTGGTACAATGAGCAGTTCTTC.

The sample holds one count of this clone. V and J are TRBV28 and TRBJ1-1; TRBD1 matches at 8 bases. CDR3 size: 13 residues. Looked up from germline, CDR1 is MDHEN and CDR2 is SYDVKM. V trimming: 7 bases; J trimming: 2 bases; junction bases outside the gene matches: 3. The CDR3 is CASKTGVNTEAFF. The DNA for the CDR3 is TGTGCCAGCAAGACAGGGGTAAACACTGAAGCTTTCTTT.

This chain uses TRBV2 with TRBJ2-2; 9 bases match TRBD1. From germline, CDR1 is SNHLY and CDR2 FYNNEI. Unmatched junction bases numbered 7, after V lost 10 bases and J lost 1 base. This CDR3 spans 15 amino acids. The CDR3 protein is CANRKGQGNTGELFF. The CDR3 nucleotides read TGTGCCAACCGAAAGGGACAGGGGAACACCGGGGAGCTGTTTTTT.

The V gene is TRBV5-6, the J gene TRBJ1-4; 10 positions match TRBD1. In germline, CDR1 is SGHDT, CDR2 YYEEEE. This CDR3 comprises 17 residues. The J segment lost 2 bases and the V segment lost 5 bases, leaving 9 bases of the junction unmatched. CDR3 in DNA: TGTGCCAGCAGTTTGAGGGACAGGGGTGCGACTAATGAAAAACTGTTTTTT. Amino acid sequence: CASSLRDRGATNEKLFF.

The chain has TRBV6-4 and TRBJ2-3, with TRBD2 matching over 10 bases. Germline loops: CDR1 MRHNA, CDR2 SNTAGT. Unmatched junction bases numbered 3, after V lost 5 bases and J lost 4 bases. The CDR3 contains 14 residues. The CDR3 DNA reads as TGTGCCAGCAGTTCTAGCGGGAGTCCAGATACGCAGTATTTT. This sequence encodes CASSSSGSPDTQYF.